Below are 10 T cell receptor beta chains sequenced from a single sample in a study of spatial heterogeneity in lung cancer (dated by TCRdb to between 2018 and 2020). General conclusions and limits of the study: The number of expanded intratumoral alpha and beta TCRs correlated with the tumor nonsynonymous mutation count.

Libraries came from 5' RACE. Sequencing was carried out with a NextSeq 500. TCRdb trimmed public reads at Q25 via fastp, called clones via MiXCR and kept in-frame beta chains. Rows merge per CDR3 protein into single entries with the most common DNA and genes. For this sample the table gives some 1,200 distinct CDR3 sequences, of which roughly 30% were detected only once. The top ten hold 9.5% to 13% of the sample. The intended sense of this specimen's time point label: sample taken at primary tumor resection. Their target antigens are unknown. The sample consisted of lung tumor tissue, taken at surgery. All receptors come from a male donor with early-stage non-small cell lung cancer.

The table lists this clonotype with a count of one. In a library made to pick up alpha chains, this beta chain is a stray read with a size that means little. The chain employs TRBV29-1 and TRBJ2-1; 10 nucleotides line up with TRBD2. The germline V gene encodes CDR1 SQVTM and CDR2 ANQGSEA. This CDR3 comprises 14 residues. V lost 4 bases, J lost 4 bases, and 4 bases stayed unmatched. CDR3 DNA: TGCAGCGTTGGACAGGGACTAGCGTACAATGAGCAGTTCTTC. Translating it yields CSVGQGLAYNEQFF.

Concerning this clonotype itself: This beta chain is a stray read from a library made for alpha chains; its abundance is not meaningful. The J gene is TRBJ2-1, the V gene TRBV6-5, with 8 bases aligning to TRBD1. CDR1 and CDR2 (germline): MNHEY, SVGAGI. The length of the CDR3 is 14 residues. The V and J ends lost 6 bases and 8 bases, in that order; junction bases with no gene match: 9. DNA for the CDR3: TGTGCCAGCAGAGCCGGGACAGGCCGGCATGAGCAGTTCTTC. Translation: CASRAGTGRHEQFF.

This clonotype has more than one count but fewer than ten. This beta chain lies outside the target of a library built for alpha chains; its clone size means little. The chain recombines TRBV12-5 with TRBJ2-3; D is unclear. CDR3 length: 13 residues. Germline V CDR1 and CDR2: LGHNT, FRNRAP. Trimming took 2 bases from V and 4 from J, leaving 7 bases between them. This chain's CDR3 is CASGLMPADTQYF. DNA for the CDR3: TGTGCTAGTGGTTTGATGCCGGCAGATACGCAGTATTTT.

This clonotype is large within its sample. This beta chain is a stray sequence in a library constructed for alpha chains; its clone size is not meaningful. The rearrangement joins TRBV24-1 to TRBJ1-5; D uncertain. CDR3 length: 14 amino acids. The germline V gene has CDR1 KGHDR and CDR2 SFDVKD. The V gene lost 0 bases and the J gene lost 3 bases, with 5 bases spanning the gap. The CDR3 protein is CATSDLSINQPQHF. In nucleotides, the CDR3 is TGTGCCACCAGTGATTTGAGTATCAATCAGCCCCAGCATTTT.

Relative to its sample, this clonotype is large (0.1 to 1%). Since the library was made to target alpha chains, this beta chain is a stray read and its abundance is not meaningful. The rearrangement links TRBV2 to TRBJ2-1, with D hard to call. V lost 5 bases, J lost 3 bases, and 5 bases lay in between. Per the germline V gene, CDR1 is SNHLY and CDR2 is FYNNEI. The CDR3 sequence is 12 residues long. The chain's CDR3 is CASSSYYNEQFF. The CDR3, as DNA: TGTGCCAGCAGTTCCTACTACAATGAGCAGTTCTTC.

This clonotype was seen a few times. Because the library targeted alpha chains, this beta chain is an off-target read whose size means little. The chain combines TRBV7-9 with TRBJ2-7; the D is unclear. V was trimmed by 5 bases and J by 2 bases, leaving 10 bases between them. The length of the CDR3 is 13 residues. Per germline, CDR1 SEHNR and CDR2 FQNEAQ (reference sequence). DNA of the CDR3: TGTGCCAGCAGCCTAAAAGGCACCTACGAGCAGTACTTC. Translation: CASSLKGTYEQYF.

This clonotype came up a few times. Since it is a stray read in a library aimed at alpha chains, this beta chain has a size that is not meaningful. This chain connects TRBV20-1 to TRBJ2-7, with D perhaps assigned TRBD1 or TRBD2 (5 bases each). The V gene's germline CDR1 is DFQATT and CDR2 SNEGSKA (reference sequence). With 3 bases removed from V and 2 bases from J, the gap between germline ends came to 8 bases. The CDR3 is made up of 12 amino acids. The CDR3 DNA follows: TGCAGTGCTAGTACGGGACCCTACGAGCAGTACTTC. Its protein is CSASTGPYEQYF.

About this clonotype itself: Because the library targeted alpha chains, this beta chain is an off-target read whose size means little. This chain joins TRBV24-1 and TRBJ2-5, with 12 bases fitting TRBD2. The CDR3 is made up of 14 amino acids. Germline values: CDR1 KGHDR, CDR2 SFDVKD. Trimming at V came to 5 bases and at J to 5 bases, leaving 2 bases not matched to a gene. The CDR3, as DNA: TGTGCCACCAGTGGTGGGACTAGCGGGGAGACCCAGTACTTC. It codes for CATSGGTSGETQYF.

This clonotype was counted a few times. Little can be read into the size of this beta chain, an off-target read in a library designed for alpha chains. This chain joins TRBV11-2 and TRBJ2-4; the D gene could be TRBD1 or TRBD2 (5 bases each). Germline CDR1 is SGHAT and CDR2 is FQNNGV. The CDR3 sequence is 14 residues long. V lost 5 bases and J lost 7, with 15 bases in between. CDR3 protein: CASSPGTRRNIQYF. The CDR3 DNA reads TGTGCCAGCAGCCCAGGGACGCGAAGGAACATTCAGTACTTC.

This clonotype has only one observation. This beta chain is a stray read from a library made for alpha chains; its abundance is not meaningful. This chain uses TRBV5-6 with TRBJ2-3, with no clear D. The CDR3 loop spans 13 amino acids. Germline V gene lookup returns CDR1 SGHDT and CDR2 YYEEEE. Trimming pared 0 bases from V and 0 bases from J, leaving 2 bases between. The CDR3 sequence is CASSLASTDTQYF. The DNA for the CDR3 is TGTGCCAGCAGCTTGGCAAGCACAGATACGCAGTATTTT.